The entry that follows covers one TCR beta chain sequence. As yet, its antigen is unknown. Sequenced material consisted of expressed TCRB transcripts (all of the isolated RNA was reverse transcribed). Reads from naive, central memory and regulatory T cell samples averaged about 3.8 million. TCRdb's copy holds only in-frame clones and misses some; the assay was immunoSEQ multiplex PCR. The table has about 230,000 clones, roughly 17% seen once; the top ten hold approximately 0.087%. Sorting that relied on CD45RO/CCR7/CD25/CD127/CD95/CD27 yielded CD4+ naive, central memory, regulatory and stem cell-like memory cells. Germline trimming cut 2 bases from V and 7 bases from J; bases unmatched to any gene: 10. This CDR3 region has 15 residues. Germline CDR1 reads KGHSH; CDR2 reads LQKENI. These data come from a study of beta chain features in type 1 diabetes. General study results and limits: All four CD4+ subsets from Type 1 diabetes patients carried moderately but significantly shorter TCRB CDR3s. Diminished insertions and augmented deletions at VDJ junctions characterized type 1 diabetes patients.

V gene TRBV18 combines with J gene TRBJ1-2; 7 nucleotides line up with TRBD1. The receptor was derived from a man aged 25-45 years with type 1 diabetes. Sample: naive CD4+ T cells from blood. CDR3: CASSPGFDRDGGYTF. The CDR3 bases are TGTGCCAGCTCACCAGGGTTCGACAGGGACGGTGGCTACACCTTC.